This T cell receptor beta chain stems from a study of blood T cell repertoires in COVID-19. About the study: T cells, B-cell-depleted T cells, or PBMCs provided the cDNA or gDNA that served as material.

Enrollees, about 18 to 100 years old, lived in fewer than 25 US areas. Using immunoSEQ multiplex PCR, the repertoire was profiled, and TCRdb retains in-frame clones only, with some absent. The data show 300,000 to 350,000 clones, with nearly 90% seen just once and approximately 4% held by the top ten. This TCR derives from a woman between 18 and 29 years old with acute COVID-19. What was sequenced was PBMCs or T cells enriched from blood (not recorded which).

CDR3 in DNA: TGTGCCAGCAGTTTACATCTTGCGGGAGGGAGGATAGATACGCAGTATTTT. Translating it yields CASSLHLAGGRIDTQYF. The J gene is TRBJ2-3, the V gene TRBV27; 9 bases fit TRBD2. This CDR3 is built from 17 residues. V lost 2 bases and J lost 5; bases outside the gene matches: 11. The germline V gene encodes CDR1 MNHEY and CDR2 SMNVEV (reference sequence).